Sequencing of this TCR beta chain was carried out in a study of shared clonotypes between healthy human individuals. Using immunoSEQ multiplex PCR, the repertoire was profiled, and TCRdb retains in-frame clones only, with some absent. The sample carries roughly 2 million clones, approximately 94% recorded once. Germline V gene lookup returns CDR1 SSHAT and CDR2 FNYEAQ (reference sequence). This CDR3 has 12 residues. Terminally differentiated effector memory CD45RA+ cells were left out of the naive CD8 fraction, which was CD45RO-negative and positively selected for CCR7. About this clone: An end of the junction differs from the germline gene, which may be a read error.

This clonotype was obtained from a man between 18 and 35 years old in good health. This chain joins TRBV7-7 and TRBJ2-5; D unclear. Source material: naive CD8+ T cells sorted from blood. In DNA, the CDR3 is TGTGCTAGCAGCTCCCCCTCGGAGACCCAGTACTTC. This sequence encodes CASSSPSETQYF. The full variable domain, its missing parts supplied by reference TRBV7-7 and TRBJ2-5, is GAGVSQSPRYKVTKRGQDVTLRCDPISSHATLYWYQQALGQGPEFLTYFNYEAQPDKSGLPSDRFSAERPEGSISTLTIQRTEQRDSAMYRCASSSPSETQYFGPGTRLLVL.